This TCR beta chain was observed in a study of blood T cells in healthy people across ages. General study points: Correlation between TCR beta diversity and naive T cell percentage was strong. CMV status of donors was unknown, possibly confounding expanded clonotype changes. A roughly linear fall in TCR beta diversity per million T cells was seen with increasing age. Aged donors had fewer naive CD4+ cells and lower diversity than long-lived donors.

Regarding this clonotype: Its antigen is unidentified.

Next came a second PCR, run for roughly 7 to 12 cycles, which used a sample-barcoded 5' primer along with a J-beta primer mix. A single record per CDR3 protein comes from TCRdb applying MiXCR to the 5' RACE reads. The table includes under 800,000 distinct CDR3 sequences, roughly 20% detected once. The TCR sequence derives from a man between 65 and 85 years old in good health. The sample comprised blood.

As DNA, the CDR3 is TGCAGTGCTACGCCGGGAGGTAGCTACAATGAGCAGTTCTTC. Translating gives CSATPGGSYNEQFF. The chain is built from TRBV20-1 and TRBJ2-5, with 7 bases identical to TRBD2. The J call may not be correct, given that the DNA end is closer to TRBJ2-1. CDR1 and CDR2 (germline): DFQATT, SNEGSKA (reference sequence). This CDR3 region has 14 residues.